These 2 T cell receptor beta chains came from one sample sequenced in a study of T cell responses to AZD1222 COVID-19 vaccine. The method was immunoSEQ multiplex PCR; TCRdb's version includes in-frame clones alone and lacks a portion of them. The sample holds some 90,000 clones; around 85% are singletons and the top ten take around 8.2%. The source was peripheral blood, collected on day 0 of AZD1222 vaccination. These TCRs come from an adult in good health.

The rearrangement joins TRBV5-3 to TRBJ2-5, with 8 positions matching TRBD2. TRBV5-3 is reported as an ORF; its role is uncertain. V shed 2 bases and J 5 bases; nucleotides not matched to a gene: 23. The CDR3 consists of 20 residues. DNA of the CDR3: TGTGCCAGAAGCTTAAGGAGCATCACCAAACTAGCGTCGGGAGGGGAGACCCAGTACTTC. Its protein product is CARSLRSITKLASGGETQYF.

This chain connects TRBV6-2 or TRBV6-3 to TRBJ2-1, with D perhaps matching TRBD2 (6 bases). Trimming stripped 5 bases from V and 7 bases from J, with 15 bases between. CDR3 length: 14 amino acids. Germline V lookup: CDR1 MNHEY, CDR2 SVGEGT. CDR3 bases: TGTGCCAGCAGTGACTTGACTAGAGGGAATGAGCAGTTCTTC. It yields the protein CASSDLTRGNEQFF.